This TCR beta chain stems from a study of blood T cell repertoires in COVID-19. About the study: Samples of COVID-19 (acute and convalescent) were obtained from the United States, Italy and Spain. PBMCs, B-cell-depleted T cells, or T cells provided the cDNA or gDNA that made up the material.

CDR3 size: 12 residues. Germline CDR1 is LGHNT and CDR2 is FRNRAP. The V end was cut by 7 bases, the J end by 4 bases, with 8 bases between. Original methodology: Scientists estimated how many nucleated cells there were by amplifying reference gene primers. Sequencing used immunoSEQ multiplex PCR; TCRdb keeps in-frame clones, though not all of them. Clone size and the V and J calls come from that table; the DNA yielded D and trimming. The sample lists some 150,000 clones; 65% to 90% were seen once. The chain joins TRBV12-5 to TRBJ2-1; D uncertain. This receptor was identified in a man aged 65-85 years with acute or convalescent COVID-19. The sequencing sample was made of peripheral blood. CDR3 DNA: TGTGCTAGTGCTTTCGGGTACAATGAGCAGTTCTTC. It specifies CASAFGYNEQFF.